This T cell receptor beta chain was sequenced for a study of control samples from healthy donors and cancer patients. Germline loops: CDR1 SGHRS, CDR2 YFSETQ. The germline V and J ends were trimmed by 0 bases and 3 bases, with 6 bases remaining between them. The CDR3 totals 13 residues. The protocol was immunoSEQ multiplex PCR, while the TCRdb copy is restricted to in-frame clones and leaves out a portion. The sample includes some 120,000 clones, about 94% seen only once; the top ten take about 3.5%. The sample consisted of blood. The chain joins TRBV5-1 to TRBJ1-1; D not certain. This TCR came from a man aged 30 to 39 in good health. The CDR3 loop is CASSLDGYTEAFF. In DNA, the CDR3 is TGCGCCAGCAGCTTGGACGGCTACACTGAAGCTTTCTTT.